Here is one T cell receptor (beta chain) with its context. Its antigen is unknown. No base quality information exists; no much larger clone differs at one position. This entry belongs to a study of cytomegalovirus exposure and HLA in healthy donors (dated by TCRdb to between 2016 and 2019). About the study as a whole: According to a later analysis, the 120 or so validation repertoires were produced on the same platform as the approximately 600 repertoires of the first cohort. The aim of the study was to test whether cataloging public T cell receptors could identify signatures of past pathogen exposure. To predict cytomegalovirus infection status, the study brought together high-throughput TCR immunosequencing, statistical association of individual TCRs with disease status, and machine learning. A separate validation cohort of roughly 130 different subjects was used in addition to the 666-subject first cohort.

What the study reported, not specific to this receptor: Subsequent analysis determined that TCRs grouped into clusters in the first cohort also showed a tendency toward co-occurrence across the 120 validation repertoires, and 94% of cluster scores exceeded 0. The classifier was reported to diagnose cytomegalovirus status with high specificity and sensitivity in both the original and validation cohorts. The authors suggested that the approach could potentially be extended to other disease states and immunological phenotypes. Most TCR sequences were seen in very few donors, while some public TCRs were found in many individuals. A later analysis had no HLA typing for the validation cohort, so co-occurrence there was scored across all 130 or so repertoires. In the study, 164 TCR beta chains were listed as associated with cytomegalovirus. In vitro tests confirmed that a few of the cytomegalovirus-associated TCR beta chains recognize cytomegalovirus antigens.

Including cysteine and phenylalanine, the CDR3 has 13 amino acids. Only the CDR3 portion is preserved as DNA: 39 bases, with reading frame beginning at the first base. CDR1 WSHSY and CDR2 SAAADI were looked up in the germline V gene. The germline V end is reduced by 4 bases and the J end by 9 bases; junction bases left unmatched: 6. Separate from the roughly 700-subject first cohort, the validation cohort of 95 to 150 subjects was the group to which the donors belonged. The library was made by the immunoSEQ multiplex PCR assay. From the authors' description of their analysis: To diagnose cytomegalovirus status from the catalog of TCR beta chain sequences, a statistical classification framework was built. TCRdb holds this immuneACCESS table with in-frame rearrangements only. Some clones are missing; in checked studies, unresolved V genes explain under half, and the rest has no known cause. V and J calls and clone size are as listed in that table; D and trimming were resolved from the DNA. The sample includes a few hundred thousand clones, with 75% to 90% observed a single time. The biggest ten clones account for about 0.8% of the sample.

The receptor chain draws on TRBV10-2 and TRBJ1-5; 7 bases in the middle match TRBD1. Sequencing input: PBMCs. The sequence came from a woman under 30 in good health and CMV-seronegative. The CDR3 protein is CASSGQGSGPQHF. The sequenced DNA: TGCGCCAGCAGTGGACAGGGTTCGGGGCCCCAGCATTTT.